A single sample is the source of the 13 T cell receptor beta chains below, sequenced in a study of OX40 agonist ivuxolimab in advanced cancers. The method was immunoSEQ multiplex PCR; TCRdb's version includes in-frame clones alone and lacks a portion of them. Here the sample spans tens of thousands of clones, 86% being singletons. The material was CD4+ or CD8+ T cells sorted from blood, obtained in a trial of the OX40 agonist ivuxolimab. The receptors shown here come from an adult with an advanced solid tumor such as melanoma, head and neck, liver or kidney cancer.

The V gene is TRBV5-6, the J gene TRBJ1-6, with D tentatively TRBD1 (6 bases). Germline V lookup: CDR1 SGHDT, CDR2 YYEEEE. CDR3 length: 14 amino acids. Trimming shortened V by 4 bases and J by 9 bases, and 14 bases separated the two germline ends. CDR3 nucleotides: TGTGCCAGCAGCCCCCAGGGGCCAGCTTCACCCCTCCACTTT. The encoded protein is CASSPQGPASPLHF.

V gene TRBV29-1 combines with J gene TRBJ1-1; 9 bases fit TRBD1. V was pared by 5 bases and J by 5 bases, with 6 bases of the junction left unmatched. Germline V gives CDR1 SQVTM, CDR2 ANQGSEA. CDR3 length: 13 residues. The CDR3 nucleotides are TGCAGCGTTATTGGGACAGGGCATACTGAAGCTTTCTTT. Protein product: CSVIGTGHTEAFF.

The chain couples TRBV7-8 to TRBJ1-5; D may be TRBD1 (5 bases). The CDR3 consists of 15 residues. Germline V gene data show CDR1 as SGHVS and CDR2 as FQNEAQ. V was clipped by 1 base and J by 7 bases, with 14 bases between them. CDR3 protein: CASSLGTLLEQPQHF. CDR3 in DNA: TGTGCCAGCAGCTTAGGGACACTCCTTGAGCAGCCCCAGCATTTT.

This sequence joins TRBV4-2 and TRBJ1-1, with D uncertain. This CDR3 contains 14 residues. Deletions cut 0 bases from V and 1 base from J, with 6 bases between. Germline CDR1 reads LGHNA; CDR2 reads YNFKEQ. The CDR3, as DNA: TGTGCCAGCAGCCAAGATGGGAGGAACACTGAAGCTTTCTTT. Translating gives CASSQDGRNTEAFF.

The chain joins TRBV14 to TRBJ2-2, with D possibly TRBD2 on 6 matching bases. Trimming left V 0 bases short and J 4 bases short, with 12 bases between. The germline gives CDR1 SGHDN, CDR2 FVKESK. CDR3 size: 16 residues. The CDR3 spells CASSQDRGIGTGELFF. CDR3 bases: TGTGCCAGCAGCCAAGATCGGGGGATAGGCACCGGGGAGCTGTTTTTT.

On this clone itself: Sequence at one end of the junction differs from germline and may be a read error. V and J are TRBV5-1 and TRBJ2-2; D gene ambiguous. The CDR3 has 15 amino acids. CDR1 is SGHRS, CDR2 YFSETQ, per germline. The CDR3 DNA is TGTGCCAGCAGCCCCCTCGGCGGCAACACCGGGGAGCTGTTTTTT. It codes for CASSPLGGNTGELFF.

This sequence joins TRBV9 and TRBJ1-2; D not certain. The CDR3 length is 15 residues. Per the germline V gene, CDR1 is SGDLS and CDR2 is YYNGEE. With 0 bases removed from V and 3 bases from J, the gap between germline ends came to 12 bases. CDR3 region: CASSVDSRSHYGYTF. The CDR3 DNA follows: TGTGCCAGCAGCGTAGACAGTAGGTCACACTATGGCTACACCTTC.

The rearrangement uses TRBV28 and TRBJ1-5, with TRBD1 as a possible D gene (6 bases). This CDR3 has 14 residues. Germline V gene lookup returns CDR1 MDHEN and CDR2 SYDVKM. The V end lost 5 bases, the J end lost 9 bases, and 17 bases lay between the germline ends. The CDR3 reads CASSPPDRITPQHF. The CDR3 bases are TGTGCCAGCAGTCCCCCAGACAGGATAACGCCCCAGCATTTT.

The CDR3 DNA is TGTGCCTGGAGTGTCGGGACAGGGAGGACTAATGAAAAACTGTTTTTT. Protein sequence: CAWSVGTGRTNEKLFF. The chain combines TRBV30 with TRBJ1-4, with 9 nucleotides matching TRBD1. The V and J ends lost 0 bases and 2 bases, in that order; junction bases with no gene match: 4. Per the germline V gene, CDR1 is GTSNPN and CDR2 is SVGIG (reference sequence). This CDR3 is built from 16 residues.

The chain combines TRBV4-1 with TRBJ2-2, with D possibly matching TRBD1 (5 bases). The CDR3 has 15 residues. CDR1 MGHRA and CDR2 YSYEKL come from the germline V gene. Trimming stripped 6 bases from V and 0 bases from J, with 11 bases between. This CDR3 is CASSLDSSNTGELFF. CDR3 bases: TGCGCCAGCAGTCTTGACAGTTCGAACACCGGGGAGCTGTTTTTT.

Concerning this clone itself: The sample has other DNA sequences that encode this CDR3 too. CDR3 region: CASSQDYTLPSYEQYF. DNA for the CDR3: TGCGCCAGCAGCCAAGACTACACCCTGCCCTCCTACGAGCAGTACTTC. The chain is built from TRBV4-3 and TRBJ2-7; D is undetermined. Germline V lookup: CDR1 LGHNA, CDR2 YSLEER. This CDR3 spans 16 amino acids. Trimming cost V 0 bases and J 0 bases, with 12 bases left between them.

The V call is TRBV28, the J call TRBJ1-4, with a weak D call TRBD1 (5 bases). From germline, CDR1 is MDHEN and CDR2 SYDVKM. CDR3 size: 14 residues. Between the trimmed V and J ends, which lost 6 bases and 5 bases, there was a span of 13 bases. The CDR3 reads CASSLPGRNEKLFF. The CDR3 coding sequence is TGTGCCAGCAGCCTACCGGGGCGCAATGAAAAACTGTTTTTT.

The rearrangement uses TRBV15 and TRBJ1-4, with 10 positions matching TRBD1. Germline trimming cut 0 bases from V and 8 bases from J; bases unmatched to any gene: 3. Germline V gene lookup returns CDR1 LNHNV and CDR2 YYDKDF (reference sequence). The CDR3 sequence is 15 residues long. In nucleotides, the CDR3 is TGTGCCACCAGCAGAGATGGGACAGGGGAAGAAAAACTGTTTTTT. It translates to CATSRDGTGEEKLFF. The full variable domain, its missing parts supplied by reference TRBV15 and TRBJ1-4, is DAMVIQNPRYQVTQFGKPVTLSCSQTLNHNVMYWYQQKSSQAPKLLFHYYDKDFNNEADTPDNFQSRRPNTSFCFLDIRSPGLGDTAMYLCATSRDGTGEEKLFFGSGTQLSVL.